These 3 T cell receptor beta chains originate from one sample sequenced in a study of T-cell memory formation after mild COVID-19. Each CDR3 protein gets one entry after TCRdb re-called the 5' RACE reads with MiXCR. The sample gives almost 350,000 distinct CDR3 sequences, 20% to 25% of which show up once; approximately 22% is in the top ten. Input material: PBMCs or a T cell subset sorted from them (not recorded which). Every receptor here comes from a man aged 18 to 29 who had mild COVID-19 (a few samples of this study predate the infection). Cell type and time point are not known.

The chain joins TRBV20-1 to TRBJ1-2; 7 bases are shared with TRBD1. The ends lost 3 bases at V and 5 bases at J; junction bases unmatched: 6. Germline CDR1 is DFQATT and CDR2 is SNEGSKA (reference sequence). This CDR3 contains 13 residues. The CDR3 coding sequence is TGCAGTGCTAGTCGACAGGGAGGGTATGGCTACACCTTC. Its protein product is CSASRQGGYGYTF.

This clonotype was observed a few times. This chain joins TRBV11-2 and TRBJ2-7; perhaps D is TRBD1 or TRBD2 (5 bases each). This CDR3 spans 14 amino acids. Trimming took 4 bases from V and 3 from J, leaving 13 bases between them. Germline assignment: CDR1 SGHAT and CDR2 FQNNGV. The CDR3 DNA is TGTGCCAGCAGCTCACCCTCGAGGGGCTACGAGCAGTACTTC. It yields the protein CASSSPSRGYEQYF.

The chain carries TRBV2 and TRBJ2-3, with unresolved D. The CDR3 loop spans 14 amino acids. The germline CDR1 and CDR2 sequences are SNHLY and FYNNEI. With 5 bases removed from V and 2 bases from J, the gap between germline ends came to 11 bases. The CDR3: CASSPRPHTDTQYF. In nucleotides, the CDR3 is TGTGCCAGCAGTCCCAGGCCCCACACAGATACGCAGTATTTT. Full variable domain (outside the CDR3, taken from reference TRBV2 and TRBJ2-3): EPEVTQTPSHQVTQMGQEVILRCVPISNHLYFYWYRQILGQKVEFLVSFYNNEISEKSEIFDDQFSVERPDGSNFTLKIRSTKLEDSAMYFCASSPRPHTDTQYFGPGTRLTVL.